This T cell receptor beta chain was retrieved from a study of T cells in Graves' hyperthyroidism and ophthalmopathy (dated by TCRdb to about 2019). At the level of the whole study: Peripheral blood samples were taken at initial diagnosis, before any treatment was given. To identify TCR V-J signatures that set the groups apart, the researchers used a discovery cohort of 95 to 100 patients, made up of some 41 with Graves' ophthalmopathy and 57 with stable Graves' hyperthyroidism. Whether ophthalmopathy could be predicted prospectively was tested in an independent validation cohort made up of 18 hyperthyroidism patients plus 17 patients who later progressed to ophthalmopathy. For training and testing, the roughly 93 patients in the discovery cohort were randomly divided in a 7:3 ratio. The study also compared thyroid tissue and blood T-cell repertoires from roughly six Graves' hyperthyroidism patients. Once sampling was done, hyperthyroidism patients were given methimazole at a starting dose of 30 mg daily, whereas ophthalmopathy patients were given high-dose intravenous methylprednisolone. The paper describes TCR Vbeta CDR3 sequencing of around 130 peripheral blood samples, made up of approximately 40 ophthalmopathy patients, 70 to 75 hyperthyroidism patients and about 17 progressor patients.

This clonotype was detected ten times or more. No antigen is known for it. Base qualities are not provided; no much larger clone lies one nucleotide away. V is cut back by 5 bases and J by 2 bases, with 10 bases in the junction unmatched. From cysteine to phenylalanine, the CDR3 is 17 amino acids long. Here the CDR3 DNA is all that survives: 51 bases in frame from base 1. Via the germline V gene, CDR1 is SGHAT and CDR2 FQNNGV. Ophthalmopathy patients had moderately to severely active disease, Clinical Activity Score of at least 3, NOSPECS grade of at least 4, and duration under 3 months. The study excluded patients with uncontrolled infections, other autoimmune diseases, pregnancy or lactation. Diagnoses relied on clinical symptoms, serum thyroxine and TRAb, thyroid ultrasound and orbital computed tomography. PBMCs were separated from roughly 9.3 ml of fresh peripheral blood using Ficoll-Paque density gradient centrifugation. Total RNA was extracted using Trizol reagent, and RNA quality was assessed on an Agilent 2100 Bioanalyzer.

Study-wide findings and limitations: During validation, the model predicted progression to ophthalmopathy a median of approximately 6.5 months ahead of onset, with roughly 65% sensitivity and roughly 75% specificity. No statistical method was used to fix the sample size in advance, and group allocation was not hidden from the investigators. Blood samples also contained most of the expanded thyroid clonotypes (frequency above 0.001), which suggests that blood repertoires may reflect thyroid immune responses. Ophthalmopathy was separated from stable hyperthyroidism by a 13 V-J signature model, with around 88% sensitivity and roughly 81% specificity obtained in cross-validation and 80%/75% obtained in testing.

TCR beta CDR3 regions were amplified from RNA transcripts. For the first round of RT-PCR on the TCR CDR3, the HTBI primer set was used together with the Qiagen OneStep RT-PCR kit. A second multiplex PCR round built the libraries, followed by size selection and purification. The libraries were sequenced on an Illumina HiSeq2000 using paired-end 100 bp reads. In the source study's methods: SOAPnuke was used to process the raw data, removing reads that contained adapters or uncalled bases, had a mean Phred below 15, or lacked an exact match to the constant primer or identifier. High-quality paired reads were merged using COPE v1.2.5, and each unique nucleotide sequence was defined as a clonotype. MiTCR v1.1 was used to align the clonotypes against IMGT TRBV, TRBD and TRBJ reference segments. Only V-J combinations with frequency above 0.0001, covering roughly 99% of repertoires, were analysed. The TCS score was defined as F50 (clonal expansion) divided by E x V (chaos), with BLOSUM62-based TCRdist calculated between CDR3 peptides within each V-J. Welch's t-statistics and random forest reduced roughly 540 V-J features to fewer than 15, which were used in a naive Bayes classifier (R e1071). The public sequencing data were trimmed at Q25 with fastp and processed into clonotypes with MiXCR by TCRdb, which kept only in-frame beta chains. CDR3 protein sequences are deduplicated, and each keeps its most common genes and DNA. The V and J calls follow TCRdb's processing rather than the paper's. The sample table shows a few hundred thousand distinct CDR3 sequences, and over 15% are seen once. The ten largest clones add up to roughly 15% of the sample.

This clonotype was sampled from a woman aged 18 to 35 with Graves' ophthalmopathy. The rearrangement joined TRBV11-2 to TRBJ2-1, and 9 junction bases match TRBD2. The source material was blood. The nucleotide sequence reads TGTGCCAGCAGCGGAAGGAGCGGGAGGCCCCCCTACAATGAGCAGTTCTTC. It specifies CASSGRSGRPPYNEQFF.